This T cell receptor (beta chain) was recovered during a study of cytotoxic CD8 clonotypes in ibrutinib-treated CLL. Background on the study: The patients comprised approximately 11 relapsed/refractory and about 14 treatment-naive cases, around 17 IGHV unmutated.

Sequencing was designed to attain a depth spanning 1 in 200,000 to 1 in 1 million T cells. TCRdb's table, derived via immunoSEQ multiplex PCR, lists solely in-frame clones and lacks some. The data show approximately 210,000 clones, about 72% seen once. Remarks on this clone: As yet, its antigen is unknown.

With 4 bases clipped from V and 6 bases from J, the junction kept 9 bases outside the gene matches. From germline, CDR1 is MNHNS and CDR2 SASEGT. The CDR3 sequence is 14 residues long. Study-wide results and caveats: Clonality measured at baseline exceeded age-matched healthy donors, tracking circulating CD8+ T-cell counts.

This clonotype was obtained from a human donor with chronic lymphocytic leukemia. This chain joins TRBV6-1 and TRBJ2-7; 7 nucleotides align to TRBD2. Sequencing used PBMCs, obtained after 24 months of ibrutinib treatment. The CDR3 loop reads CASSAGRERREQYF. In nucleotides, the CDR3 is TGTGCCAGCAGTGCTGGGCGGGAGCGACGCGAGCAGTACTTC.